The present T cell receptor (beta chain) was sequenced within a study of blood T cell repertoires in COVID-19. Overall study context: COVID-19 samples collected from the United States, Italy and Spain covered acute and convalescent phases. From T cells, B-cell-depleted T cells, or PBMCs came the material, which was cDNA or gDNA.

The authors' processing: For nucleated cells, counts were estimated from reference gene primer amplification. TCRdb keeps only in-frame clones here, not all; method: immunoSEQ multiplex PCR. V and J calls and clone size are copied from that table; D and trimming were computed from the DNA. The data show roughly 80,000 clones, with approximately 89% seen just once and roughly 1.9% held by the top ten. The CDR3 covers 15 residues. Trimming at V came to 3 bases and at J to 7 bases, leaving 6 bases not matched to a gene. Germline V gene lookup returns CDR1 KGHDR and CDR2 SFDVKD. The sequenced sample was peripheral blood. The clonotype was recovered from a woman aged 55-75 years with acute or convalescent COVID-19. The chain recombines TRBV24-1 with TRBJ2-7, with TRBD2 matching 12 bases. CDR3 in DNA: TGTGCCACCAGTGATCCCTCCGGGACTAGCGGGGAGCAGTACTTC. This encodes CATSDPSGTSGEQYF.